Presented here are 10 T cell receptor beta chains from one specimen sequenced in a study of shared clonotypes between healthy human individuals. Sequenced by immunoSEQ multiplex PCR; TCRdb stores in-frame clones only, minus some. The sample includes around 1.9 million clones, approximately 92% of them seen just once. Only CD45RO-negative cells positively selected for CCR7 counted as naive CD8 cells, so terminally differentiated effector memory CD45RA+ cells were excluded. The sequenced sample was naive CD8+ T cells from PBMCs. The receptors stem from a man younger than 35 in good health. Some clones in this sample may be carry-over from other donors' samples.

The rearrangement uses TRBV11-3 and TRBJ1-2; D may be TRBD1 (6 bases). Trimming took off 5 bases at V and 8 bases at J, with 21 bases between the two ends. There are 15 residues in the CDR3. Germline CDR1 SGHNT, CDR2 YENEEA. Written as DNA, the CDR3 is TGTGCCAGCAGCCCGGGCGGAGGCAGGGGAAGCGGCTACACCTTC. Translation gives CASSPGGGRGSGYTF.

The chain recombines TRBV6-6 with TRBJ1-1, with D unresolved. Trimming took 2 bases from V and 4 from J, leaving 11 bases between them. This CDR3 has 14 residues. Per the germline V gene, CDR1 is MNHNY and CDR2 is SVGAGI (reference sequence). CDR3 residues: CASSYAGGTTEAFF. The CDR3 DNA reads TGTGCCAGCAGTTACGCAGGCGGTACCACTGAAGCTTTCTTT.

This clone was detected only once. This chain joins TRBV11-2 and TRBJ1-2; no clear D gene. The CDR3 contains 14 residues. V was shortened by 0 bases and J by 3 bases, with 8 bases between the two germline ends. Looked up from germline, CDR1 is SGHAT and CDR2 is FQNNGV. CDR3 in DNA: TGTGCCAGCAGCTTAGATTGGGAGGACTATGGCTACACCTTC. Amino acid sequence: CASSLDWEDYGYTF.

This clone came up once. The gene calls are TRBV15 and TRBJ2-7; 8 bases match TRBD1. The junction had 4 bases not matched to a gene; V was cut back by 5 bases and J by 1 base. Germline values: CDR1 LNHNV, CDR2 YYDKDF (reference sequence). The CDR3 loop spans 14 amino acids. The CDR3 DNA reads TGTGCCACCAGCTGGAGGGACAGGTCCTACGAGCAGTACTTC. It codes for CATSWRDRSYEQYF.

V usage is TRBV6-1 and J usage is TRBJ2-7, with TRBD1 matching over 8 bases. CDR1 is MNHNS and CDR2 is SASEGT in the germline V gene. The CDR3 contains 14 residues. Germline trimming cut 3 bases from V and 6 bases from J; bases unmatched to any gene: 7. CDR3 in DNA: TGTGCCAGCAGTGACGGAGGACAGGGTCCCGAGCAGTACTTC. Translating it yields CASSDGGQGPEQYF.

The chain links TRBV5-6 to TRBJ2-4; D remains ambiguous. The CDR3 contains 15 residues. V lost 2 bases, J lost 0 bases, and 9 bases lay in between. The germline gives CDR1 SGHDT, CDR2 YYEEEE. The CDR3: CASSLGQLAKNIQYF. Here the CDR3 DNA reads TGTGCCAGCAGCTTAGGTCAGCTAGCCAAAAACATTCAGTACTTC.

The chain combines TRBV23-1 with TRBJ1-4; perhaps TRBD1 as D (5 bases). TRBV23-1 is filed as an ORF, its function uncertain. The CDR3 runs to 14 residues. V gave up 0 bases and J gave up 8 bases, with 10 bases separating them. The CDR3 DNA reads TGCGCCAGCAGTCAATCTGACAGAGAGGAAAAACTGTTTTTT. Translation gives CASSQSDREEKLFF.

The V and J genes are TRBV18 and TRBJ2-1, with 7 positions matching TRBD1. Per the germline V gene, CDR1 is KGHSH and CDR2 is LQKENI. CDR3 length equals 17 residues. V lost 3 bases to trimming and J lost 5 bases; unmatched junction nucleotides: 13. CDR3 amino acids: CASSPTRDRVVNNEQFF. CDR3 nucleotides: TGTGCCAGCTCACCTACCCGAGACAGGGTAGTTAACAATGAGCAGTTCTTC.

This chain connects TRBV19 to TRBJ2-5; no clear D. The germline V gene has CDR1 LNHDA and CDR2 SQIVND (reference sequence). This CDR3 region has 15 residues. The V end was cut by 4 bases, the J end by 5 bases, with 17 bases between. The CDR3 here is CASSTRTFPSETQYF. As DNA, the CDR3 is TGTGCCAGTAGTACCCGTACGTTCCCTTCGGAGACCCAGTACTTC.

V usage is TRBV19 and J usage is TRBJ2-1; 14 bases line up with TRBD2. After removal of 5 bases from V and 3 bases from J, the junction contained 6 bases not matched to a gene. Looked up from germline, CDR1 is LNHDA and CDR2 is SQIVND (reference sequence). CDR3 length equals 17 residues. CDR3 region: CASSPGLAGGLYNEQFF. Written as DNA, the CDR3 is TGTGCCAGTAGTCCCGGACTAGCGGGAGGCCTCTACAATGAGCAGTTCTTC. The full variable domain, with the rest looked up from reference TRBV19 and TRBJ2-1, is DGGITQSPKYLFRKEGQNVTLSCEQNLNHDAMYWYRQDPGQGLRLIYYSQIVNDFQKGDIAEGYSVSREKKESFPLTVTSAQKNPTAFYLCASSPGLAGGLYNEQFFGPGTRLTVL.